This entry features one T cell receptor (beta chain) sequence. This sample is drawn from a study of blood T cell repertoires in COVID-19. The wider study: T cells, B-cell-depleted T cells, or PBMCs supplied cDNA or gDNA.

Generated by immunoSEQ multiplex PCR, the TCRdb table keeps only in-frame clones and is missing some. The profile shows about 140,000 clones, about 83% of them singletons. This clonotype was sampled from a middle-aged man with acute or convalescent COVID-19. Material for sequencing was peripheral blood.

In DNA, the CDR3 is TGTGCCAGCAGTGCGAGGACAGGGGGAGCTTTCTTT. It yields the protein CASSARTGGAFF. The rearrangement uses TRBV2 and TRBJ1-1; 10 nucleotides match TRBD1. The V gene end was trimmed by 4 bases and the J gene end by 10 bases; junction bases not matched to a gene: 3. CDR1 is SNHLY, CDR2 FYNNEI, per germline. The CDR3 is 12 residues long. Full variable domain (rest looked up from reference TRBV2 and TRBJ1-1): EPEVTQTPSHQVTQMGQEVILRCVPISNHLYFYWYRQILGQKVEFLVSFYNNEISEKSEIFDDQFSVERPDGSNFTLKIRSTKLEDSAMYFCASSARTGGAFFGQGTRLTVV.